The source of this T cell receptor (beta chain) is a study of blood T cells in healthy people across ages. Study in general: Capturing about one barcoded beta molecule per two T cells was achieved by template switching.

It was with a sample-barcoded 5' primer and a J-beta primer mix that a second PCR of roughly 6 to 12 cycles was run. All cDNA molecules were each tagged by a template-switch adaptor with 12 random nucleotides. Each CDR3 protein gets one entry after TCRdb re-called the 5' RACE reads with MiXCR. The repertoire holds over a million distinct CDR3 sequences, with 40% to 55% as singletons. Comment on this clonotype: What it binds is unknown.

Findings and caveats of the study: Per-million-T-cell TCR beta diversity fell roughly linearly with age.

Looked up from germline, CDR1 is MNHEY and CDR2 is SMNVEV (reference sequence). The CDR3 contains 15 residues. V lost 5 bases to trimming and J lost 6 bases, with 17 bases between them. The TCR was taken from a woman aged 60 to 75 in good health. The V and J genes are TRBV27 and TRBJ2-1, with a tentative D call TRBD1 (5 bases). The sample taken for sequencing was blood. The CDR3 region is CASSRRQWLSNEQFF. The CDR3 region has the DNA TGTGCCAGCAGTAGAAGACAGTGGCTCTCCAATGAGCAGTTCTTC.